A selection of T cell receptor beta chains follows, all from one sample in a study of T cell responses to AZD1222 COVID-19 vaccine. The table came from immunoSEQ multiplex PCR; TCRdb's copy has only in-frame clones and leaves some out. This table has 93,000 or so clones, 75% to 90% appearing once. The material was peripheral blood, obtained on day 0 of AZD1222 vaccination. These receptors were collected from an adult in good health. Each CDR3 is given with its conserved first and last residue. A D gene is named only where the DNA matches it firmly. Clone size is given for some rows only: seen once, a few or many times, or a class if the clone is expanded.

TRBV19	-	TRBD1	TRBJ1-4	TGTGCCAGCCGAGACAGGGGGCGGGCTCGGGGGCTGTTTTTT	CASRDRGRARGLFF
TRBV6-6	-	TRBD1	TRBJ2-7	TGTGCCAGCAGGCTCACTCAGGGGGACGAGCAGTACTTC	CASRLTQGDEQYF
TRBV28	-	-	TRBJ1-5	TGTGCCAGCAGTTTAGCAGGGAATCGATATCAGCCCCAGCATTTT	CASSLAGNRYQPQHF
TRBV10-3	-	TRBD2	TRBJ2-4	TGTGCCATCAGACCTAGCGGGGGAGAAAACATTCAGTACTTC	CAIRPSGGENIQYF
TRBV7-6	-	-	TRBJ1-3	TGTGCCAGCAGCAACCAACCCACGGGCTCTGGAAACACCATATATTTT	CASSNQPTGSGNTIYF
TRBV9	once	-	TRBJ1-1	TGTGCCAGCAGCGCCTTTGACACTGAAGCTTTCTTT	CASSAFDTEAFF
TRBV7-2	-	-	TRBJ1-3	TGTGCCAGCAGCCCCGGACTCTCTGGAAACACCATATATTTT	CASSPGLSGNTIYF
TRBV19	-	-	TRBJ2-7	TGTGCCAGTAGTAGGCCGGAACCCTACGAGCAGTACTTC	CASSRPEPYEQYF
TRBV9	-	-	TRBJ2-3	TGTGCCAGCAGCTCGCTAGGCGGGACAGACACAGATACGCAGTATTTT	CASSSLGGTDTDTQYF
TRBV2	once	-	TRBJ1-2	TGTGCCAGCACCAAGGCAGACCAACCTAACTATGGCTACACCTTC	CASTKADQPNYGYTF
TRBV15	-	TRBD1	TRBJ2-1	TGTGCCACCAGCATAGGACAGGGGAGTAATGAGCAGTTCTTC	CATSIGQGSNEQFF
TRBV6-2/TRBV6-3	-	TRBD1	TRBJ2-4	TGTGCCAGCAGTTACTCGATTTCCGGGACAGGGCTTACGGACATTCAGTACTTC	CASSYSISGTGLTDIQYF
TRBV18	-	-	TRBJ2-7	TGTGCCAGCTCAGACAGTTCCTACGAGCAGTACTTC	CASSDSSYEQYF
TRBV19	-	TRBD1	TRBJ2-7	TGTGCCAGTAGTAGCTACAGGGGCTACGAGCAGTACTTC	CASSSYRGYEQYF
TRBV4-3	-	TRBD2	TRBJ2-1	TGCGCCAGCAGCCAAGACCAGCGGGGGAGGAATGAGCAGTTCTTC	CASSQDQRGRNEQFF
TRBV25-1	-	-	TRBJ1-5	TGTGCCAGCAGTGAGGACAACGCTGGTGGCCCCCAGCATTTT	CASSEDNAGGPQHF
TRBV6-5	-	-	TRBJ1-2	TGTGCCAGCAGTTACCCCCAGGGTACCGGGAACTATGGCTACACCTTC	CASSYPQGTGNYGYTF
TRBV19	once	-	TRBJ1-1	TGTGCCAGTAAAATGGGACAAATGAACACTGAAGCTTTCTTT	CASKMGQMNTEAFF
TRBV4-3	-	TRBD1	TRBJ1-2	TGCGCCAGCAGCCTCTTTGGACAGGGTAGGTCGGATGGCTACACCTTC	CASSLFGQGRSDGYTF
TRBV9	-	-	TRBJ1-2	TGTGCCAGCAGCTCGGGGACACACTATGGCTACACCTTC	CASSSGTHYGYTF
TRBV5-5	-	-	TRBJ2-1	TGTGCCAGCAGCTCCCTACTAGGAACCTACAATGAGCAGTTCTTC	CASSSLLGTYNEQFF
TRBV11-2	many	-	TRBJ2-1	TGTGCCAGCACCGGGGCCAACTACAATGAGCAGTTCTTC	CASTGANYNEQFF
TRBV10-3	-	-	TRBJ2-1	TGTGCCATCAGTGTCGGCTACGGCGGCTCCTACAATGAGCAGTTCTTC	CAISVGYGGSYNEQFF
TRBV28	-	TRBD2	TRBJ2-5	TGTGCCAGCAGTCCTAGCGGGAGAGGTGAGACCCAGTACTTC	CASSPSGRGETQYF
TRBV3-1/TRBV3-2	-	-	TRBJ1-3	TGTGCCAGCAGCCAAACTTTGCAGCGCTCTGGAAACACCATATATTTT	CASSQTLQRSGNTIYF
TRBV7-2	-	TRBD2	TRBJ2-3	TGTGCCAGCAGCTTGACTAGCGGGGCAGATACGCAGTATTTT	CASSLTSGADTQYF
TRBV6-5	-	-	TRBJ2-1	TGTGCCAGCAGTTATGGTCCAGGGAAAACGAATGAGCAGTTCTTC	CASSYGPGKTNEQFF
TRBV27	-	-	TRBJ1-1	TGTGCCAGCAGTTTTATTCAGACCTCCGGGCGGGCTTTCTTT	CASSFIQTSGRAFF
TRBV15	few	-	TRBJ1-1	TGTGCCACCAGCAGTTATCAGCTGAACACTGAAGCTTTCTTT	CATSSYQLNTEAFF
TRBV7-2	-	TRBD1	TRBJ1-4	TGTGCCAGCAGCGTAGGACAGGGGTATGAAAAACTGTTTTTT	CASSVGQGYEKLFF
TRBV2	-	TRBD2	TRBJ2-3	TGTGCCAGCAGTGAAGGGACTAGGAGGCCTACGCAGTATTTT	CASSEGTRRPTQYF
TRBV4-2	-	TRBD1	TRBJ1-2	TGTGCCAGCAGCCAAGGGGACAGGAGACCATATGGCTACACCTTC	CASSQGDRRPYGYTF
TRBV10-3	once	-	TRBJ1-2	TGTGCCATCAGCGACGCTGAAAACTATGGCTACACCTTC	CAISDAENYGYTF
TRBV19	-	TRBD1	TRBJ1-5	TGTGCCAGTAGTGCACCACCGACAGGGGGCGCGGGTCGTGCGCATTTT	CASSAPPTGGAGRAHF
TRBV14	-	-	TRBJ2-3	TGTGCCAGCAGCCCTGTTAGTAGCAGCACAGATACGCAGTATTTT	CASSPVSSSTDTQYF
TRBV12-3/TRBV12-4	-	-	TRBJ1-2	TGTGCCAGCAGTTTTGGGGCAGGGTTTGGCTACACCTTC	CASSFGAGFGYTF
TRBV10-3	once	-	TRBJ1-3	TGTGCCATCATGGCAGGGGCGGATGGAAACACCATATATTTT	CAIMAGADGNTIYF
TRBV25-1	few	-	TRBJ1-5	TGTGCCAGCAGTCTGGACTGGAATCAGCCCCAGCATTTT	CASSLDWNQPQHF
TRBV6-6	-	-	TRBJ1-2	TGTGCCAGCAGCTCAGCGATGTCCTACACCTTC	CASSSAMSYTF
TRBV18	-	-	TRBJ1-1	TGTGCCAGCTCACCACCTGCCGGCAGTGACACTGAAGCTTTCTTT	CASSPPAGSDTEAFF
TRBV6-2/TRBV6-3	-	-	TRBJ1-5	TGTGCCAGCAGTCGGACAGCTAGCAATCAGCCCCAGCATTTT	CASSRTASNQPQHF
TRBV5-1	-	TRBD1	TRBJ2-5	TGCGCCAGCAAGACAGGGACAGGGAAAGAGACCCAGTACTTC	CASKTGTGKETQYF
TRBV28	-	TRBD2	TRBJ2-7	TGTGCCAGCATACGGACTAGCGGGAATTACGAGCAGTACTTC	CASIRTSGNYEQYF
TRBV27	-	-	TRBJ1-1	TGTGCCAGCAGTTTGGCAGACTCGAACACTGAAGCTTTCTTT	CASSLADSNTEAFF
TRBV18	-	TRBD1	TRBJ1-2	TGTGCCAGCTCACCAGGGACAGGGCAGGGCGCGCGTGGCTACACCTTC	CASSPGTGQGARGYTF
TRBV19	-	-	TRBJ1-6	TGTGCCAGTATGGAGGGGAGCTCCTATAATTCACCCCTCCACTTT	CASMEGSSYNSPLHF
TRBV7-9	-	-	TRBJ1-4	TGTGCCAGCAGCTCGGTGGGGGAAAAACTGTTTTTT	CASSSVGEKLFF
TRBV9	-	-	TRBJ2-5	TGTGCCAGCAGCGTAGGATCCGCTTTCCAAGAGACCCAGTACTTC	CASSVGSAFQETQYF
TRBV9	-	TRBD2	TRBJ2-7	TGTGCCAGCAGCCTCGGACTAGCGGGAGAGGGCGAGCAGTACTTC	CASSLGLAGEGEQYF
TRBV7-9	-	TRBD2	TRBJ2-1	TGTGCCAGCAGGTCCCACGGACTAGCGGGAGATGAGCAGTTCTTC	CASRSHGLAGDEQFF
TRBV19	-	-	TRBJ1-4	TGTGCCAGTAGTGTCGACCTGGGGGAAAAACTGTTTTTT	CASSVDLGEKLFF
TRBV27	-	TRBD1	TRBJ1-2	TGTGCCAGCAGGACTTTCGACAGGGGGACGAGATACTATGGCTACACCTTC	CASRTFDRGTRYYGYTF
TRBV28	few	-	TRBJ1-5	TGTGCCAGCAGTGGCCAACGGGGGGCGCGTTACAATCAGCCCCAGCATTTT	CASSGQRGARYNQPQHF
TRBV11-2	-	-	TRBJ2-2	TGTGCCAGCAGTTCAGGGGGAACTAGCGCGAACACCGGGGAGCTGTTTTTT	CASSSGGTSANTGELFF
TRBV19	-	-	TRBJ1-5	TGTGCCAGTATCCCCACAGAGGGTCTATTCAATCAGCCCCAGCATTTT	CASIPTEGLFNQPQHF